This T cell receptor beta chain was identified during a study of blood T cell repertoires in COVID-19. The CDR3 loop spans 15 amino acids. Germline assignment: CDR1 SEHNR and CDR2 FQNEAQ (reference sequence). Trimming at V came to 5 bases and at J to 2 bases, leaving 9 bases not matched to a gene. Assay used: immunoSEQ multiplex PCR; TCRdb lists only in-frame clones, some missing. The sample consists of 99,000 or so clones, roughly 87% of them appearing once. The sequence came from a man between 50 and 59 years old with acute or convalescent COVID-19. Sample: peripheral blood. The genes are TRBV7-9 and TRBJ2-7, with 7 bases matching TRBD1. This CDR3 reads CASSPSPTGTYEQYF. The CDR3 DNA follows: TGTGCCAGCAGCCCAAGTCCGACAGGGACCTACGAGCAGTACTTC.